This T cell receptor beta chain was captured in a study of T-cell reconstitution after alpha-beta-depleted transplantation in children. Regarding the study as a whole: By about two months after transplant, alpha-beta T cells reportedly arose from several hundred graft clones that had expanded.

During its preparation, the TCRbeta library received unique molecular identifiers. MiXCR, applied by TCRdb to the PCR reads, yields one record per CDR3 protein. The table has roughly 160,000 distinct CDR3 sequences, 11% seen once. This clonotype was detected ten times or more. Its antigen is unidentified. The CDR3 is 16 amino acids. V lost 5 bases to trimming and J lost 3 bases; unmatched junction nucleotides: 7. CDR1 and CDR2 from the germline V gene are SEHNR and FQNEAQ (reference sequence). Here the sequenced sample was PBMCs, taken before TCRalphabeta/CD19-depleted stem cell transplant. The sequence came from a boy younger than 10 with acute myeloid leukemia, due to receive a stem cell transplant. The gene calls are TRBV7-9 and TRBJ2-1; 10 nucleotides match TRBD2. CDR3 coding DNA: TGTGCCAGCAGCGATCTCGGACTAGCGGACTACAATGAGCAGTTCTTC. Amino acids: CASSDLGLADYNEQFF.